This TCR beta chain originates from a study of shared clonotypes between healthy human individuals. Germline-derived CDR1 and CDR2 are MGHRA and YSYEKL. The CDR3 extends over 15 amino acids. The trim removed 2 bases at V and 1 base at J, leaving 1 base unmatched. Execution of the assay was at deep level. The table came from immunoSEQ multiplex PCR; TCRdb's copy has only in-frame clones and leaves some out. The table lists about 2 million clones, less than 95% of them singletons, with roughly 1.2% in the top ten. Notes on this clone: The antigen is unknown. This same CDR3 is encoded by further DNA sequences in the sample.

CD45RO negativity and positive selection for CCR7 defined naive CD8 cells, a population that excluded terminally differentiated effector memory CD45RA+ cells. Study results and caveats: Non-shared clonotypes had lower generation probabilities than clonotypes shared by all four sorted-subset donors.

The receptor comes from a man in his late teens or twenties in good health. Sequencing was done on a sample of naive CD8+ T cells sorted from blood. The gene calls are TRBV4-1 and TRBJ2-7; TRBD2 matches 11 bases. Here the CDR3 reads CASSQRTSGSYEQYF. The CDR3 DNA reads as TGCGCCAGCAGCCAACGGACTAGCGGGTCCTACGAGCAGTACTTC.